The present T cell receptor beta chain was sequenced within a study of T cell responses to AZD1222 COVID-19 vaccine. Study-level findings and limits: Reportedly, nearly half the spike-specific TCRs target unmutated variant regions. Repertoires in all cases were sampled only once the peak T cell response had passed.

Clones were sequenced by immunoSEQ multiplex PCR, and TCRdb holds only the in-frame ones, with some missing. The table has just over 80,000 clones, around 89% seen once; the top ten hold approximately 5.8%. In this sample, this clone turned up once. Its specificity is not known. The CDR3 totals 15 residues. Germline values: CDR1 LNHDA, CDR2 SQIVND (reference sequence). The ends lost 3 bases at V and 3 bases at J; junction bases unmatched: 3. The chain recombines TRBV19 with TRBJ1-1, with TRBD1 identical over 11 bases. Source: peripheral blood, taken on day 0 of AZD1222 vaccination. The clonotype was recovered from an adult in good health. DNA of the CDR3: TGTGCCAGTAGTATTGGGGACAGGGGGTACACTGAAGCTTTCTTT. This sequence encodes CASSIGDRGYTEAFF.